The rows below give T cell receptor beta chains drawn from one sample of a study of shared clonotypes between healthy human individuals. This table comes from immunoSEQ multiplex PCR, and its TCRdb copy is limited to in-frame clones, with some not included. The sample includes just over 2,000,000 clones, just under 95% of them seen just once. The source material was naive CD8+ T cells sorted from blood. The source of these receptors is a man aged 18 to 29 in good health. CDR3s include the opening cysteine and the closing phenylalanine or tryptophan. The order of the fields is V gene, D gene, J gene, clone size, CDR3 protein, CDR3 DNA. A D gene is named only where the DNA matches it firmly. Only some rows state a clone size, as once, few, many or a class for expanded clones.

V gene: TRBV29-1
D gene: -
J gene: TRBJ1-1
clone size: -
CDR3 protein: CSVTSGPLFEAFF
CDR3 DNA: TGCAGCGTGACCAGCGGACCCCTCTTTGAAGCTTTCTTT

V gene: TRBV21-1
D gene: -
J gene: TRBJ1-1
clone size: -
CDR3 protein: CASSKQRKGGPEAFF
CDR3 DNA: TGTGCCAGCAGCAAACAAAGAAAGGGGGGTCCTGAAGCTTTCTTT

V gene: TRBV11-2
D gene: -
J gene: TRBJ2-1
clone size: -
CDR3 protein: CASSPYSSAIGEQFF
CDR3 DNA: TGTGCCAGCAGCCCCTACTCTTCAGCGATCGGTGAGCAGTTCTTC

V gene: TRBV7-6
D gene: -
J gene: TRBJ1-4
clone size: -
CDR3 protein: CASSPSKAPNEKLFF
CDR3 DNA: TGTGCCAGCAGCCCATCAAAGGCGCCTAATGAAAAACTGTTTTTT

V gene: TRBV19
D gene: -
J gene: TRBJ1-1
clone size: -
CDR3 protein: CASSYMNTEAFF
CDR3 DNA: TGTGCCAGTAGTTACATGAACACTGAAGCTTTCTTT

V gene: TRBV19
D gene: -
J gene: TRBJ2-7
clone size: -
CDR3 protein: CASSIQGGYEQYF
CDR3 DNA: TGTGCCAGTAGTATCCAGGGAGGCTACGAGCAGTACTTC

V gene: TRBV27
D gene: -
J gene: TRBJ2-1
clone size: -
CDR3 protein: CASSLGGGPYNEQFF
CDR3 DNA: TGTGCCAGCAGTTTAGGCGGGGGCCCATACAATGAGCAGTTCTTC

V gene: TRBV2
D gene: TRBD2
J gene: TRBJ2-3
clone size: -
CDR3 protein: CASTRLAGVTDTQYF
CDR3 DNA: TGTGCCAGCACACGACTAGCGGGGGTCACAGATACGCAGTATTTT

V gene: TRBV2
D gene: TRBD2
J gene: TRBJ2-3
clone size: once
CDR3 protein: CASSGNSGRFTDTQYF
CDR3 DNA: TGTGCCAGCAGTGGAAACAGCGGGAGATTCACAGATACGCAGTATTTT

V gene: TRBV28
D gene: TRBD1
J gene: TRBJ2-2
clone size: -
CDR3 protein: CASRPTGGWTGELFF
CDR3 DNA: TGTGCCAGCAGGCCGACAGGGGGCTGGACCGGGGAGCTGTTTTTT

V gene: TRBV13
D gene: -
J gene: TRBJ2-1
clone size: -
CDR3 protein: CASSPIGSSGFNEQFF
CDR3 DNA: TGTGCCAGCAGCCCCATAGGGTCAAGCGGCTTCAATGAGCAGTTCTTC

V gene: TRBV30
D gene: -
J gene: TRBJ2-1
clone size: -
CDR3 protein: CAWSVEQGGHEQFF
CDR3 DNA: TGTGCCTGGAGTGTAGAGCAGGGCGGCCATGAGCAGTTCTTC

V gene: TRBV2
D gene: -
J gene: TRBJ2-7
clone size: once
CDR3 protein: CASSDPPGILNPYEQYF
CDR3 DNA: TGTGCCAGCAGTGACCCCCCAGGCATTTTAAACCCCTACGAGCAGTACTTC

V gene: TRBV7-9
D gene: -
J gene: TRBJ1-1
clone size: -
CDR3 protein: CASSVPGRMNTEAFF
CDR3 DNA: TGTGCCAGCAGCGTACCGGGACGGATGAACACTGAAGCTTTCTTT

V gene: TRBV9
D gene: -
J gene: TRBJ2-1
clone size: once
CDR3 protein: CASSASGDYNEQFF
CDR3 DNA: TGTGCCAGCAGCGCATCCGGGGACTACAATGAGCAGTTCTTC

V gene: TRBV9
D gene: TRBD2
J gene: TRBJ2-7
clone size: -
CDR3 protein: CASSEGAGAGDEQYF
CDR3 DNA: TGTGCCAGCAGCGAAGGAGCGGGAGCAGGTGACGAGCAGTACTTC

V gene: TRBV29-1
D gene: -
J gene: TRBJ2-2
clone size: -
CDR3 protein: CSVLPGGGELFF
CDR3 DNA: TGCAGCGTACTACCCGGTGGCGGGGAGCTGTTTTTT

V gene: TRBV9
D gene: -
J gene: TRBJ1-5
clone size: once
CDR3 protein: CASSVGPSDQPQHF
CDR3 DNA: TGTGCCAGCAGCGTTGGGCCCTCCGATCAGCCCCAGCATTTT

V gene: TRBV25-1
D gene: -
J gene: TRBJ1-1
clone size: -
CDR3 protein: CASRFGTEAFF
CDR3 DNA: TGTGCCAGCAGATTCGGGACAGAAGCTTTCTTT

V gene: TRBV7-9
D gene: -
J gene: TRBJ1-1
clone size: -
CDR3 protein: CASSQENTEAFF
CDR3 DNA: TGTGCCAGCAGCCAGGAGAACACTGAAGCTTTCTTT

V gene: TRBV27
D gene: -
J gene: TRBJ2-7
clone size: -
CDR3 protein: CASSLVNGNEQYF
CDR3 DNA: TGTGCCAGCAGTTTGGTAAATGGTAACGAGCAGTACTTC

V gene: TRBV21-1
D gene: -
J gene: TRBJ2-7
clone size: -
CDR3 protein: CASSKGWQGAGYEQYF
CDR3 DNA: TGTGCCAGCAGCAAAGGGTGGCAGGGGGCCGGTTACGAGCAGTACTTC

V gene: TRBV9
D gene: -
J gene: TRBJ2-3
clone size: -
CDR3 protein: CASSVGRRTDTQYF
CDR3 DNA: TGTGCCAGCAGCGTAGGCCGCCGCACAGATACGCAGTATTTT

V gene: TRBV4-1
D gene: -
J gene: TRBJ2-2
clone size: once
CDR3 protein: CASSQEWGELFF
CDR3 DNA: TGCGCCAGCAGCCAAGAATGGGGGGAGCTGTTTTTT

V gene: TRBV25-1
D gene: TRBD1
J gene: TRBJ1-2
clone size: few
CDR3 protein: CASSGGQGEYYGYTF
CDR3 DNA: TGTGCCAGCAGTGGAGGACAGGGGGAGTACTATGGCTACACCTTC

V gene: TRBV7-2
D gene: -
J gene: TRBJ2-1
clone size: -
CDR3 protein: CASSLAREGNEQFF
CDR3 DNA: TGTGCCAGCAGCTTAGCGCGCGAAGGCAATGAGCAGTTCTTC

V gene: TRBV27
D gene: -
J gene: TRBJ2-5
clone size: once
CDR3 protein: CASSFVGASVPQYF
CDR3 DNA: TGTGCCAGCAGTTTTGTCGGGGCTAGCGTTCCCCAGTACTTC

V gene: TRBV10-3
D gene: -
J gene: TRBJ2-7
clone size: -
CDR3 protein: CAISGSGGYEQYF
CDR3 DNA: TGTGCCATCAGTGGCTCAGGTGGGTACGAGCAGTACTTC

V gene: TRBV5-1
D gene: TRBD2
J gene: TRBJ2-1
clone size: -
CDR3 protein: CASSWGLAGGIYNEQFF
CDR3 DNA: TGCGCCAGCAGCTGGGGGCTAGCGGGAGGGATCTACAATGAGCAGTTCTTC

V gene: TRBV28
D gene: -
J gene: TRBJ1-1
clone size: -
CDR3 protein: CASSLIENTEAFF
CDR3 DNA: TGTGCCAGCAGTTTGATTGAGAACACTGAAGCTTTCTTT

V gene: TRBV29-1
D gene: -
J gene: TRBJ2-3
clone size: -
CDR3 protein: CSVEDWASTDTQYF
CDR3 DNA: TGCAGCGTTGAAGATTGGGCATCCACAGATACGCAGTATTTT

V gene: TRBV9
D gene: TRBD1
J gene: TRBJ2-4
clone size: -
CDR3 protein: CASSGRGDRVSPLAKNIQYF
CDR3 DNA: TGTGCCAGCAGCGGAAGGGGGGACAGGGTCTCCCCCCTAGCCAAAAACATTCAGTACTTC

V gene: TRBV6-5
D gene: -
J gene: TRBJ2-3
clone size: -
CDR3 protein: CASSGFTIQTDTQYF
CDR3 DNA: TGTGCCAGCAGTGGTTTTACAATTCAGACAGATACGCAGTATTTT

V gene: TRBV13
D gene: TRBD2
J gene: TRBJ2-7
clone size: -
CDR3 protein: CASSSGLADIEQYF
CDR3 DNA: TGTGCCAGCAGTTCGGGACTAGCGGATATCGAGCAGTACTTC

V gene: TRBV9
D gene: -
J gene: TRBJ2-3
clone size: -
CDR3 protein: CASSPLYRAEMGPTDTQYF
CDR3 DNA: TGTGCCAGCAGCCCCCTCTATCGAGCGGAGATGGGTCCCACAGATACGCAGTATTTT

V gene: TRBV19
D gene: -
J gene: TRBJ2-1
clone size: -
CDR3 protein: CASSIDLGPYNEQFF
CDR3 DNA: TGTGCCAGTAGTATAGACCTAGGGCCTTACAATGAGCAGTTCTTC

V gene: TRBV27
D gene: -
J gene: TRBJ2-7
clone size: -
CDR3 protein: CASRESVVAGPYEQYF
CDR3 DNA: TGTGCCAGCAGGGAGAGTGTAGTGGCAGGCCCCTACGAGCAGTACTTC

V gene: TRBV7-8
D gene: TRBD1
J gene: TRBJ2-5
clone size: few
CDR3 protein: CASSLAQGASRETQYF
CDR3 DNA: TGTGCCAGCAGCTTAGCGCAGGGGGCATCGAGGGAGACCCAGTACTTC

V gene: TRBV29-1
D gene: TRBD2
J gene: TRBJ2-3
clone size: -
CDR3 protein: CSVVGRREGLPDTQYF
CDR3 DNA: TGCAGCGTTGTGGGAAGGCGGGAGGGCCTTCCAGATACGCAGTATTTT

V gene: TRBV5-8
D gene: TRBD2
J gene: TRBJ2-7
clone size: -
CDR3 protein: CASSTGTSGMGYEQYF
CDR3 DNA: TGTGCCAGCAGCACAGGGACTAGCGGGATGGGATACGAGCAGTACTTC

V gene: TRBV5-1
D gene: TRBD1
J gene: TRBJ2-4
clone size: -
CDR3 protein: CASSLVGRGRPKNIQYF
CDR3 DNA: TGCGCCAGCAGCTTGGTAGGCAGGGGGCGACCCAAAAACATTCAGTACTTC

V gene: TRBV5-1
D gene: TRBD1
J gene: TRBJ1-4
clone size: once
CDR3 protein: CASSLAPGQGGGISTNEKLFF
CDR3 DNA: TGCGCCAGCAGCTTGGCCCCGGGACAGGGAGGGGGAATCTCAACTAATGAAAAACTGTTTTTT

V gene: TRBV5-4
D gene: TRBD2
J gene: TRBJ2-3
clone size: -
CDR3 protein: CASSPRTSGRALGTDTQYF
CDR3 DNA: TGTGCCAGCAGCCCAAGGACTAGCGGGAGGGCCTTGGGCACAGATACGCAGTATTTT

V gene: TRBV7-9
D gene: -
J gene: TRBJ2-1
clone size: -
CDR3 protein: CASSPSVAETYNEQFF
CDR3 DNA: TGTGCCAGCAGCCCATCCGTAGCGGAGACTTACAATGAGCAGTTCTTC

V gene: TRBV27
D gene: TRBD1
J gene: TRBJ2-7
clone size: -
CDR3 protein: CASRRTGDDLAYEQYF
CDR3 DNA: TGTGCCAGCCGGCGGACAGGGGACGATCTTGCCTACGAGCAGTACTTC

V gene: TRBV6-6
D gene: -
J gene: TRBJ2-7
clone size: -
CDR3 protein: CASSYSQGYEQYF
CDR3 DNA: TGTGCCAGCAGTTACTCCCAAGGGTACGAGCAGTACTTC

V gene: TRBV7-9
D gene: -
J gene: TRBJ2-3
clone size: -
CDR3 protein: CASSSPSTETQYF
CDR3 DNA: TGTGCCAGCAGCTCCCCCTCGACAGAAACGCAGTATTTT

V gene: TRBV7-9
D gene: TRBD1
J gene: TRBJ2-7
clone size: -
CDR3 protein: CASSLAEGTGKDEQYF
CDR3 DNA: TGTGCCAGCAGCTTAGCGGAGGGGACAGGGAAGGACGAGCAGTACTTC

V gene: TRBV4-1
D gene: TRBD1
J gene: TRBJ1-2
clone size: -
CDR3 protein: CASSRRTGEPNYGYTF
CDR3 DNA: TGCGCCAGCAGCCGAAGAACAGGGGAACCTAACTATGGCTACACCTTC

V gene: TRBV11-2
D gene: TRBD2
J gene: TRBJ2-2
clone size: once
CDR3 protein: CASSLSPGGAVAGELFF
CDR3 DNA: TGTGCCAGCAGCTTATCCCCCGGGGGGGCCGTCGCCGGGGAGCTGTTTTTT

V gene: TRBV2
D gene: -
J gene: TRBJ1-2
clone size: -
CDR3 protein: CASSDGRLQGNGYTF
CDR3 DNA: TGTGCCAGCTCTGACGGACGACTACAGGGTAACGGCTACACCTTC

V gene: TRBV10-2
D gene: TRBD1
J gene: TRBJ2-7
clone size: -
CDR3 protein: CASRQQGTNEQYF
CDR3 DNA: TGCGCCAGCAGACAACAGGGGACCAACGAGCAGTACTTC

V gene: TRBV7-9
D gene: -
J gene: TRBJ1-5
clone size: -
CDR3 protein: CAGSTRVKSSNQPQHF
CDR3 DNA: TGTGCCGGGTCGACCAGGGTTAAGAGTAGCAATCAGCCCCAGCATTTT

V gene: TRBV5-8
D gene: TRBD2
J gene: TRBJ2-7
clone size: -
CDR3 protein: CASSLDSGTVAYEQYF
CDR3 DNA: TGTGCCAGCAGCTTGGATAGCGGGACCGTGGCCTACGAGCAGTACTTC